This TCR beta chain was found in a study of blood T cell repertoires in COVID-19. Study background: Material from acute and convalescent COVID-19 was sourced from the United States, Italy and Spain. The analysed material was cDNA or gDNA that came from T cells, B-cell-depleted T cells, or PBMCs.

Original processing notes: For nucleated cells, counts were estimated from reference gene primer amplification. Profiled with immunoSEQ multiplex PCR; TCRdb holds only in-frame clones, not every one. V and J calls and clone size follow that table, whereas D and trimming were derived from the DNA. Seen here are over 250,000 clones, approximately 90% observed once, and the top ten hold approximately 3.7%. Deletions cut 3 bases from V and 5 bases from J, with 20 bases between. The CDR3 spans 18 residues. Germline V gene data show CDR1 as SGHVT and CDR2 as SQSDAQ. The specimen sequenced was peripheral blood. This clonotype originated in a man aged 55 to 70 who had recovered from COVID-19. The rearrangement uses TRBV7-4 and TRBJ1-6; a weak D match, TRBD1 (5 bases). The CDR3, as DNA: TGTGCCAGCAGCTTCGCCGGCGGGGGGGTGTCAGATAATTCACCCCTCCACTTT. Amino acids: CASSFAGGGVSDNSPLHF.